This T cell receptor (beta chain) was recovered during a study of molecular identifiers for immune sequencing clone quantification. As for the study in general: Four of five RNA aliquots from approximately 20,000 or 100,000 naive CD8 T cells were sequenced. Study results and limitations: Among effectors, clones above 20 RNA copies held over 98% of molecules; among naive cells, under 1%.

This CDR3 contains 12 residues. Between the trimmed V and J ends, which lost 3 bases and 2 bases, there was a span of 8 bases. Germline-derived CDR1 and CDR2 are DFQATT and SNEGSKA (reference sequence). There are many counts of this clonotype. Antigen: not known. Making the bulk TCR libraries relied on previously described methods and listed TCR primers. Via MiXCR, TCRdb re-called the PCR reads, giving one row per CDR3 protein. The table shows 60,000 to 70,000 distinct CDR3 sequences, with less than 20% occurring only once. This clonotype was sampled from a human donor in good health. Some libraries in this study had Jurkat cell RNA spiked in. Sequencing used naive CD8+ T cells from blood, with Jurkat cell RNA spiked in. Subset reported: FACS-sorted CD8+CD4-CCR7+CD45RA+ naive T cells. The genes are TRBV20-1 and TRBJ2-7; D call uncertain. The CDR3 loop reads CSASVSPYEQYF. The CDR3 nucleotides read TGCAGTGCTAGTGTCAGCCCCTACGAGCAGTACTTC.